This is a list of T cell receptor beta chains from one sample in a study of T cell responses to AZD1222 COVID-19 vaccine. Profiling relied on immunoSEQ multiplex PCR, and the TCRdb table lists in-frame clones only, not all of them. The sample includes about 45,000 clones, about 90% seen only once; the top ten take 1.1%. The sample in question was peripheral blood, obtained 28 days after the second AZD1222 dose. These receptor sequences come from an adult who received the AZD1222 COVID-19 vaccine. Both conserved end residues are part of each CDR3. The D gene is left open where the match is weak. Only some rows state a clone size, as once, few, many or a class for expanded clones.

J gene,V gene,D gene,clone size,CDR3 DNA,CDR3 protein
TRBJ2-1,TRBV7-2,.,.,TGTGCCAGCAGCCGCGGCTATAGCTCCTACAATGAGCAGTTCTTC,CASSRGYSSYNEQFF
TRBJ1-5,TRBV6-2/TRBV6-3,.,once,TGTGCCAGCAGTTACACCCAGGTGGTCGGGCAGCCCCAGCATTTT,CASSYTQVVGQPQHF
TRBJ2-5,TRBV19,TRBD1,.,TGTGCCAGTAGCCCTCCACGGACAGGGGGGGAGACCCAGTACTTC,CASSPPRTGGETQYF
TRBJ2-7,TRBV10-3,TRBD2,.,TGTGCCATCAGTGAGTCGATAGCGGGATCCTACGAGCAGTACTTC,CAISESIAGSYEQYF
TRBJ2-7,TRBV12-1,.,.,TGTGCCAGCAGCTTTGCGGTGACAGGAGCTAGCTCCTACGAGCAGTACTTC,CASSFAVTGASSYEQYF
TRBJ1-1,TRBV7-2,.,.,TGTGCCAGCAGCTTCCCCACGGGGCGCACTCGTGGAGCTTTCTTT,CASSFPTGRTRGAFF
TRBJ2-7,TRBV27,TRBD1,.,TGTGCCAGCAGACCGACAGGGGAGCTCCACGAGCAGTACTTC,CASRPTGELHEQYF
TRBJ1-1,TRBV4-1,.,.,TGCGCCAGCAGCCCTAGAACGGGACTGCTAAACACTGAAGCTTTCTTT,CASSPRTGLLNTEAFF
TRBJ1-1,TRBV29-1,TRBD1,.,TGCAGCGGCGGACAGGGACGGTATACGACTGAAGCTTTCTTT,CSGGQGRYTTEAFF
TRBJ2-3,TRBV29-1,.,.,TGCAGCGTTGAAGTCGCAACAGATACGCAGTATTTT,CSVEVATDTQYF